What follows is one TCR beta chain and its context. These data are taken from a study of T cell changes during pregnancy in multiple sclerosis. TCRdb keeps only in-frame clones here, not all; method: immunoSEQ multiplex PCR. Of under 45,000 clones in the sample, roughly 87% were seen once. This TCR was recovered from a female donor with multiple sclerosis, enrolled in a pregnancy study. The source material was CD4+ T cells from peripheral blood mononuclear cells, sampled in the first trimester of pregnancy.

CDR3 region: CASSPISGRNNEQFF. Written as DNA, the CDR3 is TGTGCCAGCAGCCCCATTAGCGGGAGGAACAATGAGCAGTTCTTC. The chain combines TRBV28 with TRBJ2-1, with 10 positions matching TRBD2. With V trimmed by 6 bases and J by 5 bases, 7 bases remained unmatched. The CDR3 extends over 15 amino acids. CDR1 is MDHEN and CDR2 is SYDVKM in the germline V gene.